This T cell receptor (beta chain) was identified during a study of blood T cell repertoires in COVID-19. Methods used by the authors: From reference gene primer amplification, estimates of nucleated cell counts were derived. The data were produced by immunoSEQ multiplex PCR, yet TCRdb's version contains in-frame clones alone and is incomplete. From that table come the V and J calls and clone size; the DNA was used to work out D and trimming. The data contain around 200,000 clones, approximately 87% of them seen just once; the ten biggest clones take up 2.2%. V lost 2 bases and J lost 0, with 9 bases in between. The length of the CDR3 is 15 residues. CDR1 and CDR2 (germline): SGHRS, YFSETQ.

The V and J genes are TRBV5-1 and TRBJ2-1; no clear D gene. The sequenced material came from peripheral blood. This TCR was recovered from a woman between 45 and 65 years old with acute or convalescent COVID-19. The DNA for the CDR3 is TGCGCCAGCAGCTTATACCCGAGCTCCTACAATGAGCAGTTCTTC. Its translation is CASSLYPSSYNEQFF.